The 17 T cell receptor beta chains in this list originate from one sample, sequenced in a study of T-cell memory formation after mild COVID-19. Each CDR3 protein gets one entry after TCRdb re-called the 5' RACE reads with MiXCR. Among tens of thousands of distinct CDR3 sequences, approximately 6.8% were seen once, and the ten largest hold 1.4% to 1.5%. The sample was PBMCs or a T cell subset sorted from them (not recorded which). The receptors shown here come from a man aged 18 to 35 who had mild COVID-19 (a few samples of this study predate the infection). Cell type and time point are not known.

This clonotype was seen at least ten times. The V call is TRBV29-1, the J call TRBJ2-5, with TRBD1 as a possible D gene (5 bases). CDR3 length: 13 amino acids. With 2 bases removed from V and 4 bases from J, the gap between germline ends came to 11 bases. Germline V gene lookup returns CDR1 SQVTM and CDR2 ANQGSEA. CDR3 residues: CSVEWAGSETQYF. The CDR3 coding sequence is TGCAGCGTTGAATGGGCAGGGTCAGAGACCCAGTACTTC.

In this sample, this clonotype turned up a few times. This chain links TRBV6-2 or TRBV6-3 with TRBJ2-3; the match to TRBD2 covers 10 bases. The CDR3 runs 17 residues. Unmatched junction bases numbered 10, after V lost 6 bases and J lost 1 base. Per germline, CDR1 MNHEY and CDR2 SVGEGT. This CDR3 is CASRSFLAGVGTDTQYF. Written as DNA, the CDR3 is TGTGCCAGCAGATCCTTCCTAGCGGGGGTCGGCACAGATACGCAGTATTTT.

Only a few counts were recorded for this clonotype. The chain joins TRBV23-1 to TRBJ2-7; 7 bases are a match to TRBD2. TRBV23-1 is marked as an open reading frame, function uncertain. Unmatched junction bases numbered 0, after V lost 6 bases and J lost 1 base. This CDR3 region has 12 residues. The CDR3 region is CASRGGSYEQYV. The CDR3 coding sequence is TGCGCCAGCAGGGGAGGGTCCTACGAGCAGTACGTC.

This clonotype occurred a few times. The V gene is TRBV28, the J gene TRBJ2-4; the D is unclear. The CDR3 runs to 15 residues. CDR1 MDHEN and CDR2 SYDVKM come from the germline V gene. V was trimmed by 6 bases and J by 2 bases, leaving 14 bases between them. CDR3 nucleotides: TGTGCCAGCAGCATCGACCAGGTTTCCAAAAACATTCAGTACTTC. Its protein product is CASSIDQVSKNIQYF.

The table lists this clonotype with many counts. The DNA is left out, because the CDR3 cannot be placed on it with certainty; the CDR3 is given as TCRdb lists it. This chain links TRBV12-3 or TRBV12-4 with TRBJ2-3; whether TRBD1, the table's D call, matches the DNA was not checked. The CDR3 is 15 residues long, counting both termini. The CDR3 loop reads CASSSSAGEADTQYF.

There are a few counts of this clonotype. V and J are TRBV5-1 and TRBJ2-1, with D maybe TRBD1 (5 bases). CDR1 is SGHRS, CDR2 YFSETQ, per germline. The V gene lost 0 bases and the J gene lost 9 bases, with 10 bases spanning the gap. The CDR3 runs to 13 residues. This chain's CDR3 is CASSLAQGGEQFF. The CDR3 DNA reads as TGCGCCAGCAGCTTGGCCCAGGGCGGTGAGCAGTTCTTC.

This clonotype was observed at least ten times. The CDR3 spells CASSLALRATEAFF. CDR3 bases: TGTGCCAGCAGCTTGGCGCTCAGGGCCACTGAAGCTTTCTTT. This chain joins TRBV5-6 and TRBJ1-1, with a weak D call TRBD1 (5 bases). V was shortened by 0 bases and J by 4 bases, with 10 bases between the two germline ends. The CDR3 contains 14 residues. The V gene's germline CDR1 is SGHDT and CDR2 YYEEEE.

This clonotype showed up just a few times. The chain has TRBV6-5 and TRBJ2-1, with TRBD2 matching 7 bases. With V trimmed by 2 bases and J by 4 bases, 5 bases remained unmatched. Germline V gives CDR1 MNHEY, CDR2 SVGAGI. CDR3 length equals 15 residues. This chain's CDR3 is CASSYEGAGYNEQFF. Here the CDR3 DNA reads TGTGCCAGCAGTTACGAGGGAGCGGGGTACAATGAGCAGTTCTTC.

The chain links TRBV5-1 to TRBJ2-6, with 7 nucleotides matching TRBD1. J was trimmed by 0 bases and V by 4 bases; bases with no gene match: 10. The germline V gene has CDR1 SGHRS and CDR2 YFSETQ. The CDR3 spans 18 residues. The CDR3, as DNA: TGCGCCAGCAGCCCCTCACGACAGGGTACCTCTGGGGCCAACGTCCTGACTTTC. Amino acid sequence: CASSPSRQGTSGANVLTF.

This clonotype was recorded many times. This chain connects TRBV5-4 to TRBJ2-3; D not certain. V lost 1 base and J lost 2, with 11 bases in between. Germline values: CDR1 SGHNT, CDR2 YYREEE (reference sequence). The CDR3 is made up of 15 amino acids. CDR3: CASSLTPRTTDTQYF. The CDR3 DNA reads TGTGCCAGCAGCTTGACGCCGAGAACCACAGATACGCAGTATTTT. The variable domain in full, with the rest retrieved from reference TRBV5-4 and TRBJ2-3, is ETGVTQSPTHLIKTRGQQVTLRCSSQSGHNTVSWYQQALGQGPQFIFQYYREEENGRGNFPPRFSGLQFPNYSSELNVNALELDDSALYLCASSLTPRTTDTQYFGPGTRLTVL.

The sample holds many counts of this clonotype. This rearrangement joins TRBV3-1 to TRBJ1-2; perhaps TRBD1 as D (5 bases). The CDR3 consists of 14 residues. Trimming took 4 bases from V and 3 from J, leaving 12 bases between them. The germline V gene encodes CDR1 LGHDT and CDR2 YNNKEL (reference sequence). The CDR3 region is CASSLLTGDYGYTF. DNA of the CDR3: TGTGCCAGCAGCCTCCTTACAGGAGACTATGGCTACACCTTC.

The CDR3 DNA follows: TGCGCCAGCAGCCCCCGGGCGCGGGATACGCAGTATTTT. As protein: CASSPRARDTQYF. This chain joins TRBV4-3 and TRBJ2-3, with D unresolved. The CDR3 totals 13 residues. Between the trimmed V and J ends, which lost 4 bases and 6 bases, there was a span of 11 bases. In germline, CDR1 is LGHNA, CDR2 YSLEER.

The V gene is TRBV3-1, the J gene TRBJ2-1; the match to TRBD2 covers 10 bases. Trimming at V came to 0 bases and at J to 5 bases, leaving 7 bases not matched to a gene. The germline V gene has CDR1 LGHDT and CDR2 YNNKEL (reference sequence). This CDR3 spans 17 amino acids. This chain's CDR3 is CASSQDWGAGGNNEQFF. CDR3 nucleotide sequence: TGTGCCAGCAGCCAAGATTGGGGAGCGGGGGGGAACAATGAGCAGTTCTTC.

The CDR3 DNA is TGCGCCAGCAGCTTGGGTCCCCTAGCGGGGGATCTTACTGAGCAGTTCTTC. Protein product: CASSLGPLAGDLTEQFF. V is TRBV5-1 and J is TRBJ2-1; TRBD2 matches 10 bases. Germline CDR1 reads SGHRS; CDR2 reads YFSETQ. V dropped 0 bases and J dropped 9; count of bases not matched to a gene: 12. The CDR3 has 17 residues.

Only a few counts were recorded for this clonotype. The chain employs TRBV11-2 and TRBJ2-3; D is undetermined. The ends were cut back, 7 bases at V and 6 bases at J, with 11 bases in the middle. Germline-derived CDR1 and CDR2 are SGHAT and FQNNGV. This CDR3 region has 12 residues. As DNA, the CDR3 is TGTGCCAGCACCCCGCCCGCCGATACGCAGTATTTT. It specifies CASTPPADTQYF.

Ten or more counts support this clonotype. CDR3 sequence: CASSQDRIAGELFF. The CDR3 DNA reads TGTGCCAGCAGCCAAGACAGGATTGCCGGGGAGCTGTTTTTT. The chain links TRBV4-2 to TRBJ2-2; unclear D gene. The CDR3 length is 14 residues. Germline V CDR1 and CDR2: LGHNA, YNFKEQ. Trimming took off 0 bases at V and 6 bases at J, with 8 bases between the two ends.

The rearrangement uses TRBV7-6 and TRBJ2-7; D may match TRBD1 or TRBD2 (7 bases each). V lost 5 bases and J lost 6, with 14 bases in between. Germline V gene data show CDR1 as SGHVS and CDR2 as FNYEAQ. The CDR3 is 13 residues long. CDR3 in DNA: TGTGCCAGCAGCCCCGACAGGGAGGGCGAGCAGTACTTC. This codes for CASSPDREGEQYF.